This TCR beta chain is from a study of T cells expressing NK-cell markers. The CDR3 sequence is 13 residues long. In germline, CDR1 is LNHNV, CDR2 YYDKDF (reference sequence). One entry per CDR3 protein, without DNA, is what TCRdb gives after re-calling the 5' RACE reads. Reported are some 150,000 distinct CDR3 sequences; the ten largest clones contain 37%. With respect to this clonotype: As yet, its antigen is unknown.

Study-wide findings and caveats: In a handful of donors, dominant NKG2C+ clonotypes were roughly 1.0-7.5% of CD8+ T cells.

The sample comprised blood T cells: a sorted CD56 or NKG2C T cell subset, CD4+ or CD8+ T cells, or bulk PBMC T cells (not recorded which). V is TRBV15 and J is TRBJ2-7. This clonotype was sampled from a woman aged 45-65 years in good health. The CDR3 loop reads CATSTQAPYEQYF.